What follows is one TCR beta chain and its context. Original processing notes: Amplification of reference gene primers was used by the study to estimate nucleated cell counts. Some clones are missing from TCRdb's copy, which holds only in-frame ones; the method was immunoSEQ multiplex PCR. That table gives V, J and clone size, and the DNA gave D and trimming. The sample carries about 140,000 clones, roughly 73% recorded once. This sample is part of a study of blood T cell repertoires in COVID-19. The wider study: Sample material is recorded as cDNA or gDNA derived from T cells, B-cell-depleted T cells, or PBMCs.

The germline V gene has CDR1 SGHVS and CDR2 FQNEAQ. The J segment lost 4 bases and the V segment lost 2 bases, leaving 12 bases of the junction unmatched. The CDR3 contains 17 residues. The TCR comes from a woman aged 50 to 60 with active or convalescent COVID-19. The J gene is TRBJ2-3, the V gene TRBV7-8, with 7 bases matching TRBD2. The material sequenced was peripheral blood. The CDR3 is CASSLSPAGVGSDTQYF. CDR3 coding DNA: TGTGCCAGCAGCTTATCCCCGGCGGGAGTTGGATCAGATACGCAGTATTTT. Full variable domain (rest looked up from reference TRBV7-8 and TRBJ2-3): GAGVSQSPRYKVAKRGQDVALRCDPISGHVSLFWYQQALGQGPEFLTYFQNEAQLDKSGLPSDRFFAERPEGSVSTLKIQRTQQEDSAVYLCASSLSPAGVGSDTQYFGPGTRLTVL.